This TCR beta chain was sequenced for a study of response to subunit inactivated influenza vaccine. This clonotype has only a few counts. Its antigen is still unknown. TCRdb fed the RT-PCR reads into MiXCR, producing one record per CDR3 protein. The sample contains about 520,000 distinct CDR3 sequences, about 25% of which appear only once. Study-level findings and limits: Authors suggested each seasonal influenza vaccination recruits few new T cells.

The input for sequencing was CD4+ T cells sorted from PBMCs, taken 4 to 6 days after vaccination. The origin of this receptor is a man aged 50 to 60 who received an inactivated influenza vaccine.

The DNA for the CDR3 is TGCGCCAGCAGCTTACAGGGTGCAAATAATGAAAAACTGTTTTTT. It codes for CASSLQGANNEKLFF. The gene calls are TRBV5-1 and TRBJ1-4; weak D call: TRBD1 (6 bases). Looked up from germline, CDR1 is SGHRS and CDR2 is YFSETQ. Trimming stripped 2 bases from V and 4 bases from J, with 12 bases between. CDR3 length equals 15 residues.